These T cell receptor beta chains were read from a single sample in a study of CD8 T cells in Susac syndrome. One entry per CDR3 protein results from TCRdb running MiXCR on the immunoSEQ multiplex PCR reads. Of 110,000 or so distinct CDR3 sequences listed, 85% to 95% were seen once; the top ten hold roughly 0.12%. The sequencing sample was made of CD8+ T cells from PBMCs. These receptor sequences come from a human donor in good health. CDR3s include the opening cysteine and the closing phenylalanine or tryptophan. The order of the fields is CDR3 DNA, CDR3 protein, D gene, J gene, clone size, CDR3 length, V gene. D genes are given only for firm matches. Only some rows state a clone size, as once, few, many or a class for expanded clones.

TGCAGCGTTGTCTCCCATGACGAGCAGTACTTC	CSVVSHDEQYF	.	TRBJ2-7	.	11	TRBV29-1
TGCGCCAGCAGAAGGACGGAGCAAGAGACCCAGTACTTC	CASRRTEQETQYF	.	TRBJ2-5	.	13	TRBV5-1
TGCAGCGTGAACGCCCCCCGCCGGTTCCTGAACACTGAAGCTTTCTTT	CSVNAPRRFLNTEAFF	.	TRBJ1-1	.	16	TRBV29-1
TGCGCCAGCAGCCACCGAGGCACAGATACGCAGTATTTT	CASSHRGTDTQYF	.	TRBJ2-3	.	13	TRBV4-3
TGTGCCAGCTCCGGGACCTTAGACGGCTACACCTTC	CASSGTLDGYTF	.	TRBJ1-2	.	12	TRBV6-5
TGTGCCACCAGACGGGGTACCTACGAGCAGTACTTC	CATRRGTYEQYF	.	TRBJ2-7	.	12	TRBV25-1
TGTGCCAGCAGCACAGGGACGCAAGAGACCCAGTACTTC	CASSTGTQETQYF	.	TRBJ2-5	.	13	TRBV12-3/TRBV12-4
TGTGCCAGCAGTGAATCTGGAAACACCATATATTTT	CASSESGNTIYF	.	TRBJ1-3	.	12	TRBV6-1
TGCAGTGCTAGAAGCCCAGGGGGCAGCGCTGAAGCTTTCTTT	CSARSPGGSAEAFF	TRBD1	TRBJ1-1	.	14	TRBV20-1
TGTGCCAGCAGCCTTTCTCGGACAGGTGGTGGAAACACCATATATTTT	CASSLSRTGGGNTIYF	TRBD1	TRBJ1-3	once	16	TRBV7-2
TGTGCCAGCAGCTTTCCAGGGCCTGAAGCTTTCTTT	CASSFPGPEAFF	.	TRBJ1-1	.	12	TRBV11-1
TGTGCCAGCAGTGTAAAGGCTCTCGATCCCTATGGCTACACCTTC	CASSVKALDPYGYTF	.	TRBJ1-2	.	15	TRBV6-2/TRBV6-3
TGCGCCAGCAGCCCCGGGACTAGTATTTCCTACGAGCAGTACTTC	CASSPGTSISYEQYF	TRBD2	TRBJ2-7	.	15	TRBV5-1
TGTGCCAGCAGTGGGGGTCCAGGGGCCAACTATGGCTACACCTTC	CASSGGPGANYGYTF	.	TRBJ1-2	.	15	TRBV6-5
TGTGCCAGCAGCTTATTATCCAGGGGAGTATCAGCCAAAAACATTCAGTACTTC	CASSLLSRGVSAKNIQYF	.	TRBJ2-4	.	18	TRBV7-2
TGTGCCAGCAGGGCAGGGTCGCATCAGCCCCAGCATTTT	CASRAGSHQPQHF	.	TRBJ1-5	.	13	TRBV11-2
TGTGCCAGCAGCACCTTGACAGAAGAAGAGACCCAGTACTTC	CASSTLTEEETQYF	.	TRBJ2-5	few	14	TRBV7-9
TGTGCCAGCAGCCTAGGGGGACTACGAGGGGGGACCACTGAAGCTTTCTTT	CASSLGGLRGGTTEAFF	.	TRBJ1-1	.	17	TRBV4-2
TGCGCCAGCAGCCAAGATACCGGGAGGGGCAATGAGCAGTTCTTC	CASSQDTGRGNEQFF	TRBD2	TRBJ2-1	.	15	TRBV4-3
TGTGCCAGCAGCCAGGGATCGGTCATGAACACTGAAGCTTTCTTT	CASSQGSVMNTEAFF	.	TRBJ1-1	once	15	TRBV5-6
TGCGCCAGCAGCGTCCCGGAAGGGGGCCCGACGGGTGCAGATACGCAGTATTTT	CASSVPEGGPTGADTQYF	TRBD1	TRBJ2-3	.	18	TRBV5-1
TGTGCCTGGAGTCAACGGACCGGGACCACTAACTATGGCTACACCTTC	CAWSQRTGTTNYGYTF	.	TRBJ1-2	.	16	TRBV30